Listed below are T cell receptor beta chains from one sample, sequenced in a study of CD8+CD57+ T cells in acquired aplastic anemia. TCRdb reprocessed the reads via MiXCR and lists one record per CDR3 protein. Among tens of thousands of distinct CDR3 sequences, around 70% were seen once, and the ten largest hold more than 80%. Sequenced sample: sorted CD4+, CD8+, or CD8+CD57+ T cells (not recorded which) from PBMCs. The receptors were sampled from a human donor with aplastic anemia. Both conserved end residues are part of each CDR3. The order of the fields is clone size, D gene, CDR3 length, J gene, V gene, CDR3 protein, CDR3 DNA. D genes are given only for firm matches. Clone size is given for some rows only: seen once, a few or many times, or a class if the clone is expanded.

NA | NA | 15 | TRBJ1-5 | TRBV10-3 | CAISAGLEGNQPQHF | TGTGCCATCAGTGCCGGCTTGGAGGGCAATCAGCCCCAGCATTTT
NA | NA | 13 | TRBJ1-1 | TRBV20-1 | CSAREGGNTEAFF | TGCAGTGCTAGAGAAGGGGGGAACACTGAAGCTTTCTTT
once | NA | 14 | TRBJ1-1 | TRBV7-2 | CASRSGHPNTEAFF | TGTGCCAGCAGGTCCGGACACCCGAACACTGAAGCTTTCTTT
few | NA | 11 | TRBJ1-1 | TRBV10-3 | CAISGDTEAFF | TGTGCCATCTCAGGGGACACTGAAGCTTTCTTT
NA | NA | 13 | TRBJ1-2 | TRBV5-1 | CASCPSGLYGYTF | TGCGCCAGCTGTCCTTCCGGTTTATATGGCTACACCTTC
NA | NA | 12 | TRBJ1-1 | TRBV29-1 | CSVLGVGTEAFF | TGCAGCGTCCTCGGGGTTGGAACTGAAGCTTTCTTT
NA | NA | 12 | TRBJ2-7 | TRBV24-1 | CATSAHPIPPDF | TGTGCCACCAGTGCACACCCGATCCCCCCCGACTTC
many | NA | 15 | TRBJ2-7 | TRBV2 | CASSGTPNDYYEQYF | TGTGCCAGCAGCGGGACTCCTAATGATTACTACGAGCAGTACTTC
few | TRBD2 | 14 | TRBJ2-7 | TRBV27 | CASSLGGRSYEQYF | TGTGCCAGCAGTTTAGGCGGGAGATCCTACGAGCAGTACTTC
NA | NA | 15 | TRBJ1-2 | TRBV20-1 | CSASIWTQKGYGYTF | TGCAGTGCTAGCATCTGGACCCAGAAGGGCTATGGCTACACCTTC
NA | TRBD1 | 14 | TRBJ2-7 | TRBV19 | CASSHGTGSYEQYF | TGTGCCAGTAGTCACGGGACAGGGAGCTACGAGCAGTACTTC
NA | NA | 15 | TRBJ1-6 | TRBV9 | CASSVTGTENSPLHF | TGTGCCAGCAGCGTAACCGGGACGGAAAATTCACCCCTCCACTTT
few | NA | 15 | TRBJ2-5 | TRBV9 | CASSVSAGDVETQYF | TGTGCCAGCAGCGTATCCGCAGGCGACGTCGAGACCCAGTACTTC
NA | NA | 16 | TRBJ2-6 | TRBV10-3 | CAISETAVSGANVLTF | TGTGCCATCAGTGAGACCGCTGTCTCTGGGGCCAACGTCCTGACTTTC
NA | NA | 13 | TRBJ2-5 | TRBV24-1 | CATSSGGLETQYF | TGTGCCACCAGTTCCGGTGGGCTCGAGACCCAGTACTTC
NA | NA | 16 | TRBJ1-1 | TRBV7-8 | CASSLNRVGAWAEAFF | TGTGCCAGCAGCTTGAACAGGGTGGGAGCCTGGGCTGAAGCTTTCTTT
NA | NA | 18 | TRBJ2-5 | TRBV5-4 | CASSLDSRVGPLLETQYF | TGTGCCAGCAGCTTGGATAGCAGGGTGGGTCCGTTACTAGAGACCCAGTACTTC
many | NA | 11 | TRBJ2-1 | TRBV5-1 | CASRGINEQFF | TGCGCCAGCAGGGGTATAAATGAGCAGTTCTTC
NA | NA | 13 | TRBJ2-5 | TRBV25-1 | CASSELGTETQYF | TGTGCCAGCAGTGAACTGGGAACAGAGACCCAGTACTTC
NA | NA | 15 | TRBJ1-1 | TRBV28 | CASRYPGTMNTEAFF | TGTGCCAGCAGATACCCCGGGACTATGAACACTGAAGCTTTCTTT
NA | TRBD1 | 15 | TRBJ2-7 | TRBV5-1 | CASTDPGTGTYEQYF | TGCGCCAGCACAGACCCCGGGACAGGGACCTACGAGCAGTACTTC
NA | TRBD2 | 16 | TRBJ2-1 | TRBV11-2 | CASSSVGLGDYNEQFF | TGTGCCAGCAGCTCAGTGGGACTAGGGGACTACAATGAGCAGTTCTTC
many | TRBD2 | 14 | TRBJ2-7 | TRBV7-9 | CASSLALADYEQYF | TGTGCCAGCAGCTTAGCCCTAGCGGACTACGAGCAGTACTTC
NA | NA | 12 | TRBJ1-1 | TRBV2 | CASIGENTEAFF | TGTGCCAGCATAGGAGAGAACACTGAAGCTTTCTTT
NA | TRBD1 | 14 | TRBJ1-1 | TRBV19 | CASTRVGTGGEAFF | TGTGCCAGTACCCGAGTGGGGACAGGGGGTGAAGCTTTCTTT
few | NA | 13 | TRBJ2-7 | TRBV7-8 | CASSRDSGYEQYF | TGTGCCAGCAGCCGTGACTCGGGGTACGAGCAGTACTTC
NA | NA | 15 | TRBJ2-7 | TRBV20-1 | CSAREWRDRAYEQYF | TGCAGTGCTAGAGAATGGAGGGACCGCGCCTACGAGCAGTACTTC
NA | NA | 14 | TRBJ1-2 | TRBV24-1 | CATGGTRTNYGYTF | TGTGCCACCGGGGGGACACGGACTAACTATGGCTACACCTTC
once | NA | 14 | TRBJ1-2 | TRBV29-1 | CSVEEDEGIYGYTF | TGCAGCGTTGAAGAGGATGAGGGCATCTATGGCTACACCTTC
many | TRBD1 | 18 | TRBJ2-1 | TRBV11-2 | CASSLTLTGRGQGNEQFF | TGTGCCAGCAGCTTAACCCTGACAGGGCGGGGACAGGGGAATGAGCAGTTCTTC
NA | TRBD1 | 15 | TRBJ2-7 | TRBV20-1 | CSAVQTGTGYHEQYF | TGCAGTGCTGTTCAGACCGGGACAGGGTACCACGAGCAGTACTTC
NA | TRBD1 | 13 | TRBJ2-3 | TRBV29-1 | CSVDGQGPDTQYF | TGCAGCGTTGACGGACAGGGTCCAGATACGCAGTATTTT
NA | TRBD2 | 13 | TRBJ2-5 | TRBV7-9 | CASSFSGGQTQYF | TGTGCCAGCAGCTTCAGCGGGGGACAGACCCAGTACTTC
once | NA | 15 | TRBJ1-2 | TRBV24-1 | CATSGTRQTAGGYTF | TGTGCCACCAGTGGTACCAGACAGACTGCCGGGGGCTACACCTTC
many | TRBD1 | 19 | TRBJ2-3 | TRBV7-6 | CASTQSPDRAYNESDTQYF | TGTGCCAGCACCCAATCCCCTGACAGGGCCTACAACGAATCAGATACGCAGTATTTT
NA | NA | 14 | TRBJ1-5 | TRBV20-1 | CSASSSDFNQPQHF | TGCAGTGCTAGTTCGAGCGATTTCAATCAGCCCCAGCATTTT
once | NA | 12 | TRBJ2-5 | TRBV7-9 | CASSPLGTSRYF | TGTGCCAGCAGCCCACTGGGGACGAGTCGGTACTTT